Below, 32 T cell receptor beta chains from the same sample are listed, as sequenced in a study of blood T cell repertoires in COVID-19. Assay: immunoSEQ multiplex PCR; the TCRdb copy retains only in-frame clones and omits some. This table holds around 190,000 clones, roughly 88% found once. Source material: PBMCs or T cells enriched from blood (not recorded which). The receptor set was obtained from a young woman who had recovered from COVID-19.

Only one count was recorded for this clone. This sequence joins TRBV27 and TRBJ2-2, with D uncertain. The V end lost 10 bases, the J end lost 0 bases, and 9 bases lay between the germline ends. This CDR3 is built from 13 residues. Per the germline V gene, CDR1 is MNHEY and CDR2 is SMNVEV (reference sequence). Here the CDR3 reads CATRSTNTGELFF. The CDR3 nucleotides are TGTGCCACCCGGAGTACGAACACCGGGGAGCTGTTTTTT.

V usage is TRBV15 and J usage is TRBJ2-7; possible D gene TRBD2, 6 bases. CDR3 length equals 14 residues. Germline V CDR1 and CDR2: LNHNV, YYDKDF (reference sequence). The germline V and J ends were trimmed by 6 bases and 0 bases, with 12 bases remaining between them. The CDR3 reads CATRSGTDSYEQYF. CDR3 nucleotides: TGTGCCACCAGGTCCGGGACTGACTCCTACGAGCAGTACTTC.

The chain links TRBV19 to TRBJ1-2; D unresolved. Between the trimmed V and J ends, which lost 8 bases and 1 base, there was a span of 11 bases. The CDR3 runs 13 residues. CDR1 LNHDA and CDR2 SQIVND come from the germline V gene (reference sequence). The CDR3 coding sequence is TGTGCCAGTTCCCGAACTCTTAACTATGGCTACACCTTC. This sequence encodes CASSRTLNYGYTF. Complete variable domain (other parts from reference TRBV19 and TRBJ1-2): DGGITQSPKYLFRKEGQNVTLSCEQNLNHDAMYWYRQDPGQGLRLIYYSQIVNDFQKGDIAEGYSVSREKKESFPLTVTSAQKNPTAFYLCASSRTLNYGYTFGSGTRLTVV.

The rearrangement links TRBV7-3 to TRBJ1-1, with D possibly matching TRBD1 (6 bases). CDR3 length equals 14 residues. Deletions cut 2 bases from V and 1 base from J, with 8 bases between. Per the germline V gene, CDR1 is SGHTA and CDR2 is FQGTGA. The CDR3 coding sequence is TGTGCCAGCAGCTTAGCAGGGGAGAACACTGAAGCTTTCTTT. Its protein is CASSLAGENTEAFF.

This chain links TRBV12-3 or TRBV12-4 with TRBJ1-2, with 7 nucleotides matching TRBD1. CDR3 length: 13 amino acids. V was pared by 2 bases and J by 5 bases, with 2 bases of the junction left unmatched. The CDR3 spells CASSLQGGYGYTF. The CDR3 DNA follows: TGTGCCAGCAGTTTACAGGGGGGTTATGGCTACACCTTC.

The rearrangement uses TRBV5-8 and TRBJ1-5; D perhaps matches TRBD1 (6 bases). The V end was cut by 4 bases, the J end by 0 bases, with 11 bases between. Germline CDR1 reads SGHTS; CDR2 reads YDEGEE. This CDR3 has 15 amino acids. CDR3 in DNA: TGTGCCAGCAGCCCGACAGGACATAGCAATCAGCCCCAGCATTTT. Amino acids: CASSPTGHSNQPQHF.

The rearrangement links TRBV3-1 (or the pseudogene TRBV3-2) to TRBJ2-1; weak D call: TRBD2 (5 bases). CDR3 length: 14 amino acids. Germline V gene lookup returns CDR1 LGHDT and CDR2 YNNKEL (reference sequence). Trimming removed 4 bases at V and 7 bases at J, with 14 bases between. CDR3 protein: CASSRLQRENEQFF. CDR3 sequence (DNA): TGTGCCAGCAGCCGTTTGCAGAGGGAGAATGAGCAGTTCTTC.

The rearrangement links TRBV28 to TRBJ1-5; 8 bases align to TRBD1. The trim removed 6 bases at V and 0 bases at J, leaving 4 bases unmatched. Germline lookup yields CDR1 MDHEN and CDR2 SYDVKM. This CDR3 region has 15 residues. The CDR3 bases are TGTGCCAGCAGCCGGACAGGGAATAGCAATCAGCCCCAGCATTTT. As protein: CASSRTGNSNQPQHF.

V usage is TRBV5-1 and J usage is TRBJ2-2; a weak D match, TRBD1 (6 bases). The germline V and J ends were trimmed by 4 bases and 5 bases, with 15 bases remaining between them. CDR1 is SGHRS and CDR2 is YFSETQ in the germline V gene. The CDR3 has 15 residues. The CDR3 loop is CASSTVGQGTGELFF. The CDR3 nucleotides are TGCGCCAGCAGCACGGTCGGGCAGGGGACCGGGGAGCTGTTTTTT.

The J gene is TRBJ2-5, the V gene TRBV10-3, with TRBD1 matching 8 bases. CDR1 and CDR2 from the germline V gene are ENHRY and SYGVKD. V dropped 3 bases and J dropped 1; count of bases not matched to a gene: 1. CDR3 length: 14 amino acids. As DNA, the CDR3 is TGTGCCATCAGTGAAACAGGGGGCCAAGAGACCCAGTACTTC. Amino acids: CAISETGGQETQYF.

The chain has TRBV7-6 and TRBJ2-2; 11 positions match TRBD1. In germline, CDR1 is SGHVS, CDR2 FNYEAQ. This CDR3 comprises 13 residues. The junction had 6 bases not matched to a gene; V was cut back by 11 bases and J by 7 bases. The CDR3 DNA reads TGTGCCTGCGGGACAGGGGGACACGGGGAGCTGTTTTTT. It translates to CACGTGGHGELFF.

The rearrangement uses TRBV2 and TRBJ1-1; D is possibly TRBD1 (6 bases). Trimming removed 4 bases at V and 3 bases at J, with 18 bases between. The germline V gene has CDR1 SNHLY and CDR2 FYNNEI. The CDR3 length is 16 residues. The CDR3, as DNA: TGTGCCAGCAGTGGAGGGGGGGGAGTGAGTTACACTGAAGCTTTCTTT. This translates into CASSGGGGVSYTEAFF.

This chain links TRBV10-1 with TRBJ2-1; 7 bases line up with TRBD1. V gave up 7 bases and J gave up 5 bases; unmatched junction bases: 5. Germline CDR1 WNHNN, CDR2 SYGVQD (reference sequence). The CDR3 contains 13 residues. CDR3 DNA sequence: TGCGCCAGCACGGGGACAGCTAACAATGAGCAGTTCTTC. It encodes CASTGTANNEQFF.

The table lists this clone with a few counts. The sample contains more than one DNA sequence encoding this CDR3. The rearrangement joins TRBV30 to TRBJ1-3, with unresolved D. V shed 2 bases and J shed 1 base, with 6 bases lying between them. The CDR3 sequence is 13 residues long. Germline-derived CDR1 and CDR2 are GTSNPN and SVGIG (reference sequence). CDR3 in amino acids: CAWSRGSGNTIYF. The CDR3 nucleotides are TGTGCCTGGAGTCGGGGTTCTGGAAACACCATATATTTT.

J is TRBJ1-1 and V is TRBV28; D is unresolved. Trimming removed 5 bases from V and 0 bases from J, with 16 bases in between. This CDR3 is built from 16 residues. Germline V gene data show CDR1 as MDHEN and CDR2 as SYDVKM. The CDR3 sequence: CASSPPPRRMNTEAFF. CDR3 DNA: TGTGCCAGCAGTCCGCCCCCTAGGCGGATGAACACTGAAGCTTTCTTT. The entire variable domain, with the rest obtained from reference TRBV28 and TRBJ1-1, is as follows: DVKVTQSSRYLVKRTGEKVFLECVQDMDHENMFWYRQDPGLGLRLIYFSYDVKMKEKGDIPEGYSVSREKKERFSLILESASTNQTSMYLCASSPPPRRMNTEAFFGQGTRLTVV.

This chain joins TRBV28 and TRBJ1-6, with D perhaps matching TRBD1 (6 bases). Between the trimmed V and J ends, which lost 2 bases and 6 bases, there was a span of 8 bases. Per the germline V gene, CDR1 is MDHEN and CDR2 is SYDVKM. CDR3 size: 14 residues. The CDR3 DNA sequence: TGTGCCAGCAGTTTAACAGGGTTTAATTCACCCCTCCACTTT. The encoded protein is CASSLTGFNSPLHF.

The chain uses TRBV4-2 and TRBJ2-3, with a possible D match to TRBD2 (5 bases). Germline V gene lookup returns CDR1 LGHNA and CDR2 YNFKEQ. This CDR3 region has 16 residues. V gave up 0 bases and J gave up 10 bases, with 20 bases separating them. CDR3 DNA: TGTGCCAGCAGCCAAGATAGGTCCTCGGACTCCTCCCCGCAGTATTTT. Protein: CASSQDRSSDSSPQYF.

The chain combines TRBV4-1 with TRBJ1-1; possible D gene TRBD1, 5 bases. This CDR3 comprises 15 residues. Germline lookup yields CDR1 MGHRA and CDR2 YSYEKL. The ends were cut back, 4 bases at V and 6 bases at J, with 18 bases in the middle. CDR3 sequence (DNA): TGCGCCAGCAGCCCATATGGGGCCGCGACCCCTGAAGCTTTCTTT. Protein product: CASSPYGAATPEAFF.

The chain recombines TRBV6-5 with TRBJ2-1; TRBD2 agrees at 13 bases. J was trimmed by 4 bases and V by 4 bases; bases with no gene match: 1. This CDR3 is built from 15 residues. The germline gives CDR1 MNHEY, CDR2 SVGAGI. The CDR3 is CASSLLAGGYNEQFF. The CDR3 region has the DNA TGTGCCAGCAGTTTACTAGCGGGAGGGTACAATGAGCAGTTCTTC.

The chain employs TRBV28 and TRBJ1-2; 7 bases align to TRBD1. The length of the CDR3 is 13 residues. The V gene end was trimmed by 5 bases and the J gene end by 4 bases; junction bases not matched to a gene: 4. In germline, CDR1 is MDHEN, CDR2 SYDVKM. CDR3 residues: CASSPGTVYGYTF. In nucleotides, the CDR3 is TGTGCCAGCAGTCCGGGGACAGTCTATGGCTACACCTTC.

V and J are TRBV4-3 and TRBJ2-7; D gene unclear. Trimming pared 5 bases from V and 3 bases from J, leaving 11 bases between. Germline CDR1 reads LGHNA; CDR2 reads YSLEER. The length of the CDR3 is 13 residues. The CDR3 DNA sequence: TGCGCCAGCAGCTTTTCACAGAGCTACGAGCAGTACTTC. Translation gives CASSFSQSYEQYF.

The chain carries TRBV9 and TRBJ2-7, with TRBD2 matching over 11 bases. Germline CDR1 is SGDLS and CDR2 is YYNGEE. CDR3 length: 17 amino acids. With V trimmed by 4 bases and J by 3 bases, 12 bases remained unmatched. The CDR3 DNA sequence: TGTGCCAGCAGCCGAGGGACTAGCGGAGGAGGGGGCTACGAGCAGTACTTC. This sequence encodes CASSRGTSGGGGYEQYF.

The chain uses TRBV28 and TRBJ2-5; 10 positions agree with TRBD1. Per the germline V gene, CDR1 is MDHEN and CDR2 is SYDVKM. The CDR3 contains 16 residues. Trimming removed 2 bases from V and 1 base from J; junction bases left unmatched: 4. This chain's CDR3 is CASSLLGTGAQETQYF. CDR3 bases: TGTGCCAGCAGTTTACTCGGGACAGGGGCCCAAGAGACCCAGTACTTC.

The chain carries TRBV2 and TRBJ2-3, with a possible D match to TRBD1 (5 bases). CDR1 and CDR2 from the germline V gene are SNHLY and FYNNEI. The CDR3 sequence is 13 residues long. The germline V and J ends were trimmed by 8 bases and 1 base, with 10 bases remaining between them. The CDR3 is CASPGHGTDTQYF. CDR3 nucleotides: TGTGCCAGCCCAGGACACGGCACAGATACGCAGTATTTT.

The chain combines TRBV24-1 with TRBJ2-7; a possible D gene is TRBD1 (6 bases). V gave up 4 bases and J gave up 2 bases, with 14 bases separating them. Germline V gene sequence: CDR1 KGHDR, CDR2 SFDVKD. This CDR3 has 15 amino acids. This chain's CDR3 is CATSEVAGAAYEQYF. The CDR3 DNA sequence: TGTGCCACCAGTGAGGTGGCAGGGGCCGCCTACGAGCAGTACTTC.

The chain joins TRBV11-2 to TRBJ1-6; a possible D gene is TRBD1 (5 bases). The germline gives CDR1 SGHAT, CDR2 FQNNGV. With 5 bases removed from V and 0 bases from J, the gap between germline ends came to 14 bases. The CDR3 extends over 17 amino acids. CDR3 amino acids: CASSKRGASSYNSPLHF. The CDR3 nucleotides read TGTGCCAGCAGCAAGCGCGGGGCGAGCTCCTATAATTCACCCCTCCACTTT.

The rearrangement uses TRBV11-2 and TRBJ1-4; 9 nucleotides align to TRBD1. Germline CDR1 is SGHAT and CDR2 is FQNNGV. CDR3 length equals 15 residues. The ends lost 4 bases at V and 6 bases at J; junction bases unmatched: 6. CDR3 nucleotides: TGTGCCAGCAGCTGGGGGGACAGGGATGATGAAAAACTGTTTTTT. Translating gives CASSWGDRDDEKLFF.

As for this clone: This sample also contains other DNA sequences that code for the same CDR3. The chain recombines TRBV5-1 with TRBJ1-5; TRBD1 aligns across 8 bases. Per the germline V gene, CDR1 is SGHRS and CDR2 is YFSETQ. CDR3 size: 15 residues. V gave up 2 bases and J gave up 2 bases; unmatched junction bases: 3. CDR3 in DNA: TGCGCCAGCAGCTTAGGACAGGGAGGCAATCAGCCCCAGCATTTT. Encoded protein: CASSLGQGGNQPQHF.

The chain is built from TRBV9 and TRBJ2-1; the match to TRBD2 covers 7 bases. Germline CDR1 SGDLS, CDR2 YYNGEE. V dropped 2 bases and J dropped 7; count of bases not matched to a gene: 9. This CDR3 has 15 residues. CDR3 sequence (DNA): TGTGCCAGCAGCGTGGCGGGGAGCGGGACGAATGAGCAGTTCTTC. Its translation: CASSVAGSGTNEQFF.

The CDR3 region is CASSSPGGVVEGQPQHF. The CDR3 DNA is TGTGCCAGCAGTTCCCCCGGGGGGGTGGTAGAAGGTCAGCCCCAGCATTTT. This rearrangement joins TRBV28 to TRBJ1-5; a possible D gene is TRBD1 (5 bases). Germline V gives CDR1 MDHEN, CDR2 SYDVKM. Trimming removed 4 bases from V and 6 bases from J, with 22 bases in between. The CDR3 runs to 17 residues. The whole variable domain, remainder taken from reference TRBV28 and TRBJ1-5, is DVKVTQSSRYLVKRTGEKVFLECVQDMDHENMFWYRQDPGLGLRLIYFSYDVKMKEKGDIPEGYSVSREKKERFSLILESASTNQTSMYLCASSSPGGVVEGQPQHFGDGTRLSIL.

The chain has TRBV15 and TRBJ2-7, with D maybe TRBD1 (5 bases). Trimming took off 1 base at V and 1 base at J, with 17 bases between the two ends. The CDR3 runs to 17 residues. Per germline, CDR1 LNHNV and CDR2 YYDKDF (reference sequence). The CDR3: CATSRGSSGYESYEQYF. Here the CDR3 DNA reads TGTGCCACCAGCAGAGGTTCGTCAGGGTATGAATCCTACGAGCAGTACTTC.

This clone was seen a handful of times. The rearrangement uses TRBV11-2 and TRBJ1-4; no clear D. CDR3 length: 17 residues. CDR1 and CDR2 (germline): SGHAT, FQNNGV. V was pared by 5 bases and J by 5 bases, with 21 bases between. CDR3 bases: TGTGCCAGCAGCCGGGTGAGGGAAACGCTGCAAAATGAAAAACTGTTTTTT. Translation gives CASSRVRETLQNEKLFF.